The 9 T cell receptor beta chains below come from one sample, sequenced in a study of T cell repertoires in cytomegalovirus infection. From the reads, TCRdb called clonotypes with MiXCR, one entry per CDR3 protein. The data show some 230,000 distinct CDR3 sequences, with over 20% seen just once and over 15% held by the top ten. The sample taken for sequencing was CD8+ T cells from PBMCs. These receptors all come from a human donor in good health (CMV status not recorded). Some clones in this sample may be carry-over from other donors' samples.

The CDR3 DNA follows: TGTGCCAGTAGCAACGGACATCAAGAGACCCAGTACTTC. As protein: CASSNGHQETQYF. V and J are TRBV19 and TRBJ2-5; possible D gene TRBD1, 5 bases. The CDR3 contains 13 residues. Germline assignment: CDR1 LNHDA and CDR2 SQIVND (reference sequence). With 6 bases removed from V and 2 bases from J, the gap between germline ends came to 10 bases.

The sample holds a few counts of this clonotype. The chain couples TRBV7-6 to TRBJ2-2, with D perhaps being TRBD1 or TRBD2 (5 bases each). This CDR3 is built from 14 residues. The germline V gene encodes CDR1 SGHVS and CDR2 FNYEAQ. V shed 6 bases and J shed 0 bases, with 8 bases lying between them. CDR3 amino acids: CASRGRTNTGELFF. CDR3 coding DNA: TGTGCCAGCAGGGGACGGACGAACACCGGGGAGCTGTTTTTT.

For the CDR3, the DNA is TGTGCCAGCAGTTACTCGAGCGTCGGGGGGGACCTCTACAATGAGCAGTTCTTC. Translating it yields CASSYSSVGGDLYNEQFF. V is TRBV6-2 or TRBV6-3 and J is TRBJ2-1, with 8 bases lining up with TRBD2. With 0 bases clipped from V and 3 bases from J, the junction kept 10 bases outside the gene matches. The CDR3 loop spans 18 amino acids. Germline CDR1 MNHEY, CDR2 SVGEGT.

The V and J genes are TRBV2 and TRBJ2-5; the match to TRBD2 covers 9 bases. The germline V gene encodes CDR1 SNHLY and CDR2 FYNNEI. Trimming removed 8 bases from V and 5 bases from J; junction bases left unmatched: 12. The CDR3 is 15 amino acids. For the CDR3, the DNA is TGTGCCAGCCCCCTAGCGGGGCGACCGGAGGAGACCCAGTACTTC. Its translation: CASPLAGRPEETQYF. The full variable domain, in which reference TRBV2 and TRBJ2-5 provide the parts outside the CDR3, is EPEVTQTPSHQVTQMGQEVILRCVPISNHLYFYWYRQILGQKVEFLVSFYNNEISEKSEIFDDQFSVERPDGSNFTLKIRSTKLEDSAMYFCASPLAGRPEETQYFGPGTRLLVL.

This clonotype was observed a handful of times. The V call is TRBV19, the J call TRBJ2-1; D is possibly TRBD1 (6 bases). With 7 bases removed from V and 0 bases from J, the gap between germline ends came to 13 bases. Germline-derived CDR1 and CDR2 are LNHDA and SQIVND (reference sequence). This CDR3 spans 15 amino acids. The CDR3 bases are TGTGCCAGTACCCCAGGGGCGGCCTCCTACAATGAGCAGTTCTTC. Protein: CASTPGAASYNEQFF.

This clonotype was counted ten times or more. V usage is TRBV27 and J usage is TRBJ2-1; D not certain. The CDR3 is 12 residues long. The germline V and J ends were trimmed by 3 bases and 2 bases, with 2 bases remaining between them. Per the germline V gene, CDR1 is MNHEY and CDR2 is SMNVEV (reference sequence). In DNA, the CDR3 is TGTGCCAGCAGTTTTCCCTACAATGAGCAGTTCTTC. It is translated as CASSFPYNEQFF.

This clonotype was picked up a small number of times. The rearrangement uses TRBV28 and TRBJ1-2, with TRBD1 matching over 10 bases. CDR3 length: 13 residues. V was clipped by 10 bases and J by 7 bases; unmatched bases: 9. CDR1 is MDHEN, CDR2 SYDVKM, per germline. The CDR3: CATDRGPLVGYTF. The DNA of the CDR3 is TGTGCCACCGACAGGGGGCCCCTAGTTGGCTACACCTTC.

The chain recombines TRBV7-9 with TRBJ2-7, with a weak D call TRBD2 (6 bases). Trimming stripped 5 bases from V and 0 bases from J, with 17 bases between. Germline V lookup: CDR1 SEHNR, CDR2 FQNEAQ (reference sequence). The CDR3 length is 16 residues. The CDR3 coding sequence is TGTGCCAGCAGCCCCGGGAGCGGGCTAAGCTCCTACGAGCAGTACTTC. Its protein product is CASSPGSGLSSYEQYF.

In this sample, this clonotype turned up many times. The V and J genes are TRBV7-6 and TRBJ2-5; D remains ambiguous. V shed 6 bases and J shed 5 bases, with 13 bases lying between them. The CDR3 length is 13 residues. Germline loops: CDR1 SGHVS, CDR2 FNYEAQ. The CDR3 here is CASSPSARETQYF. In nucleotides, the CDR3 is TGTGCCAGCAGTCCAAGCGCTCGGGAGACCCAGTACTTC. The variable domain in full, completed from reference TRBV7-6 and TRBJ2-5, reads GAGVSQSPRYKVTKRGQDVALRCDPISGHVSLYWYRQALGQGPEFLTYFNYEAQQDKSGLPNDRFSAERPEGSISTLTIQRTEQRDSAMYRCASSPSARETQYFGPGTRLLVL.